A selection of T cell receptor beta chains follows, all from one sample in a study of regulatory T cells in long-lasting Graves disease. From the multiplex PCR reads, TCRdb called clonotypes with MiXCR, one entry per CDR3 protein. The sample has about 470,000 distinct CDR3 sequences; around 21% are singletons. Specimen: peripheral blood mononuclear cells (PBMCs), collected when the disease was refractory, from a patient treated with antithyroid drugs. Every receptor here comes from a female donor with Graves disease. CDR3s include the opening cysteine and the closing phenylalanine or tryptophan. A D gene is named only where the DNA matches it firmly. Size tells how often a clone was seen (once, few, many) or the class of an expanded clone, and some rows leave it out.

v_gene	abundance	d_gene	j_gene	CDR3nt	CDR3aa
TRBV28	many	TRBD1	TRBJ2-7	TGTGCCAGCAGTCTCAGGACAGGGCTTAACTACGAGCAGTACTTC	CASSLRTGLNYEQYF
TRBV7-2	many	.	TRBJ2-4	TGTGCCAGCAGCTTTACGGGACGGGAAAACATTCAGTACTTC	CASSFTGRENIQYF
TRBV18	few	.	TRBJ1-5	TGTGCCAGCTCCCTGCTCAAAACCAATCAGCCCCAGCATTTT	CASSLLKTNQPQHF
TRBV29-1	.	.	TRBJ2-6	TGCAGCCCGGCAGACGGGGCAGGGACTGGGGCCAACGTCCTGACTTTC	CSPADGAGTGANVLTF
TRBV15	many	.	TRBJ1-1	TGTGCCACCAGCGCTAGGGACTTCTCGAACACTGAAGCTTTCTTT	CATSARDFSNTEAFF
TRBV11-3	many	TRBD2	TRBJ2-7	TGTGCCAGCAGCCGAAGCGGGGGTACCTACGAGCAGTACTTC	CASSRSGGTYEQYF
TRBV11-1	many	TRBD1	TRBJ1-1	TGTGCCAGCAGCTTGGCGACAGGGTGGGACACTGAAGCTTTCTTT	CASSLATGWDTEAFF
TRBV18	.	TRBD1	TRBJ1-2	TGTGCCAGCTCACCGCAACAGGGGGCGACGCTTGGCTACACCTTC	CASSPQQGATLGYTF
TRBV7-3	many	TRBD2	TRBJ2-7	TGTGCCAGCAGCCGAGCCGGCGGGAGGGCGGACGAGCAGTACTTC	CASSRAGGRADEQYF
TRBV20-1	once	.	TRBJ2-1	TGCAGTGCTCCGAGTGTAAATGAGCAGTTCTTC	CSAPSVNEQFF
TRBV6-5	many	.	TRBJ1-5	TGTGCCAGCAGTTACTCGATGGGCAATCAGCCCCAGCATTTT	CASSYSMGNQPQHF
TRBV20-1	many	.	TRBJ2-2	TGCAGTGCTAGAGAGTCCGGGACACCGAACACCGGGGAGCTGTTTTTT	CSARESGTPNTGELFF
TRBV5-1	.	.	TRBJ2-7	TGCGCCAGCAGAGGGTTGAAAGGGGTCGAGCAGTACTTC	CASRGLKGVEQYF
TRBV28	many	.	TRBJ1-3	TGTGCCAGCAGGACACAAACCTTTGGAAACACCATATATTTT	CASRTQTFGNTIYF
TRBV2	many	.	TRBJ2-5	TGTGCCAGCAGGAGGTCGGAGGGGGCTCAGGAGACCCAGTACTTC	CASRRSEGAQETQYF
TRBV5-4	few	.	TRBJ2-7	TGTGCCAGCAGCTTGGACGGGACTGGTACCTACGAGCAGTACTTC	CASSLDGTGTYEQYF
TRBV7-2	few	TRBD2	TRBJ2-6	TGTGCCAGCAGCTTGTCGAAGGGACTAGCTATGGCTGGGGCCAACGTCCTGACTTTC	CASSLSKGLAMAGANVLTF
TRBV11-2	few	TRBD1	TRBJ1-6	TGTGCCAGCAGCCCCCGGACAGGGTTGAATTCACCCCTCCACTTT	CASSPRTGLNSPLHF
TRBV5-1	.	.	TRBJ2-5	TGCGCCAGCAGCTTGTATTTGGGGGAGGCCCAGTTGGCTTTC	CASSLYLGEAQLAF
TRBV6-1	once	.	TRBJ2-7	TGTGCCAGCAGCCCAAGGGGGAACTCCTACGAGCAGTACTTC	CASSPRGNSYEQYF
TRBV28	many	.	TRBJ2-7	TGTGCCAGCAGTCTCTTATTCCACGAGCAGTACTTC	CASSLLFHEQYF
TRBV30	.	TRBD1	TRBJ2-7	TGTGCCTGGAGTGTAGGGCAGGGGGACGAGCAGTACTTC	CAWSVGQGDEQYF
TRBV2	.	.	TRBJ2-3	TGTGCCAGCGCCCACCCTAGCACAGATACGCAGTATTTT	CASAHPSTDTQYF
TRBV7-7	many	.	TRBJ1-4	TGTGCTAGCAGCTTGGACCTCGGAACTAATGAAAAACTGTTTTTT	CASSLDLGTNEKLFF
TRBV7-7	many	.	TRBJ2-5	TGTGCTAGCAGCTTACAATTTTCGGAGACCCAGTACTTC	CASSLQFSETQYF
TRBV6-1	few	TRBD1	TRBJ1-5	TGTGCCAGCAAAGGACAGGAGACAGGGGGTACTCAGCCCCAGCATTTT	CASKGQETGGTQPQHF
TRBV3-1	.	.	TRBJ2-2	TGTGCCAGCAGCCAAGGGCCAGCGGCGAACACCGGGGAGCTGTTTTTT	CASSQGPAANTGELFF
TRBV6-1	many	.	TRBJ2-7	TGTGCCAGCAGTGGGGCAGGGGTTTGGGAGCAGTACTTC	CASSGAGVWEQYF
TRBV20-1	.	.	TRBJ2-5	TGCAGTGCTAGAGATACCTTGGGACACCAAGAGACCCAGTACTTC	CSARDTLGHQETQYF
TRBV12-3/TRBV12-4	many	.	TRBJ1-2	TGTGCCAGCAGTTTACATGGGGATGGCTACACCTTC	CASSLHGDGYTF
TRBV10-3	.	TRBD2	TRBJ2-2	TGTGCCATCTCGACTAGCGGAAACACCGGGGAGCTGTTTTTT	CAISTSGNTGELFF
TRBV30	many	TRBD2	TRBJ2-7	TGTGCCTGGAGTGCCGGGACTAGCATCTTCCACGAGCAGTACTTC	CAWSAGTSIFHEQYF
TRBV11-2	few	.	TRBJ2-3	TGTGCCAGCAGCACCCGCGGGGTCGGGGCAGATACGCAGTATTTT	CASSTRGVGADTQYF
TRBV5-1	few	.	TRBJ2-5	TGCGCCAGCAGCTTGGGGGCCGTACCTCCCTACCAAGAGACCCAGTACTTC	CASSLGAVPPYQETQYF
TRBV19	many	.	TRBJ2-5	TGTGCCAGTAGTACCCCCGGGGGAGAGACCCAGTACTTC	CASSTPGGETQYF
TRBV28	many	.	TRBJ1-6	TGTGCCAGCAGTTTCCCAGAAGGCCTCTATTCACCCCTCCACTTT	CASSFPEGLYSPLHF
TRBV5-6	few	.	TRBJ2-7	TGTGCCAGCAGTTTGGTGGGGGTCCCTCAGCAGTACTTC	CASSLVGVPQQYF
TRBV5-1	many	.	TRBJ1-2	TGCGCCAGCAGCATGGATCGGGAGTACGGCTACACCTTC	CASSMDREYGYTF
TRBV6-1	few	TRBD1	TRBJ1-1	TGTGCCAGCAGCTGGACAGGGCTGGGCACTGAAGCTTTCTTT	CASSWTGLGTEAFF
TRBV7-9	few	.	TRBJ2-5	TGTGCCAGCAGCTCCCGGGGCACCCGAGGGGAGACCCAGTACTTC	CASSSRGTRGETQYF
TRBV6-2/TRBV6-3	many	.	TRBJ1-2	TGTGCCAGCAGTTACGGGGACTTCGGCTATGGCTACACCTTC	CASSYGDFGYGYTF
TRBV6-2/TRBV6-3	once	.	TRBJ2-3	TGTGCCAGCAGTCCCGGACGGCTGATTCGAGATACGCAGTATTTT	CASSPGRLIRDTQYF
TRBV4-2	few	TRBD2	TRBJ2-2	TGTGCCAGCAGCCAAGGACTAGCGGGAGCCGGAGGGGGCGGGGAGCTGTTTTTT	CASSQGLAGAGGGGELFF